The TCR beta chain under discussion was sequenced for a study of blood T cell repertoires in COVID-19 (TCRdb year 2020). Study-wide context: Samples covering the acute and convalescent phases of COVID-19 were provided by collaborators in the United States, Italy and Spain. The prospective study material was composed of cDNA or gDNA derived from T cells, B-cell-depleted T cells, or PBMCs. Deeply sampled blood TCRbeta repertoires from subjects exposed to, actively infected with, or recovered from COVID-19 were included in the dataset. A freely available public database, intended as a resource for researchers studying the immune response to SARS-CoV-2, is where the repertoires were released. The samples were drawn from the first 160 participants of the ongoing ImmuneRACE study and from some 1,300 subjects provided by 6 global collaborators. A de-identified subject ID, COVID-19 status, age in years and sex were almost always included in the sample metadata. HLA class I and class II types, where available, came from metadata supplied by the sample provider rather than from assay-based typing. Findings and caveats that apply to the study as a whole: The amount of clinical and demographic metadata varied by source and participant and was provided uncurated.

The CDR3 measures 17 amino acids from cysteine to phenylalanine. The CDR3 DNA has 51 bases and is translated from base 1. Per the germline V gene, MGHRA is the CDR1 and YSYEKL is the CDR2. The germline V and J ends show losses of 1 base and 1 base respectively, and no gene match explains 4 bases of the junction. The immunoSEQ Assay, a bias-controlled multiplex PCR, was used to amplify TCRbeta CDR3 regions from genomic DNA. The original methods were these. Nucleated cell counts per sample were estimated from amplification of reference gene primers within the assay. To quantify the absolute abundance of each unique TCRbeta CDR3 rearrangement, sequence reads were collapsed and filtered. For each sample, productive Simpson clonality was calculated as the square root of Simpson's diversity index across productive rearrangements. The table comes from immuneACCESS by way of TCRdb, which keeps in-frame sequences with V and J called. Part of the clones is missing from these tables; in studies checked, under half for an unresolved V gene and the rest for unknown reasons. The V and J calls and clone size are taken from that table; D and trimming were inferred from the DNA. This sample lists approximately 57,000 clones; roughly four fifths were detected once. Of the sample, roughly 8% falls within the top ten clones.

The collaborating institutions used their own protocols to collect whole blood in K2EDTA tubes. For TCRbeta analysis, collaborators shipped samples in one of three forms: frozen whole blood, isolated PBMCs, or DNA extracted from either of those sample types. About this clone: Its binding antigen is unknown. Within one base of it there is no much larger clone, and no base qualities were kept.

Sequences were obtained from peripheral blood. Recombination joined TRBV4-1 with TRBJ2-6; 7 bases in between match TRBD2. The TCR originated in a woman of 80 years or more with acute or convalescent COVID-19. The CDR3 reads CASSQGELASGANVLTF. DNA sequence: TGCGCCAGCAGCCAAGGAGAACTAGCGTCTGGGGCCAACGTCCTGACTTTC.